One T cell receptor beta chain is described in this entry. This entry belongs to a study of Graves' ophthalmopathy and Graves' hyperthyroidism. Germline loops: CDR1 SQVTM, CDR2 ANQGSEA. With 7 bases removed from V and 2 bases from J, the gap between germline ends came to 9 bases. The CDR3 contains 11 residues. A diagnosis was made from clinical symptoms together with serum thyroxine, TRAb, thyroid ultrasound and orbital computed tomography. Researchers took RNA transcripts and amplified TCR beta CDR3 regions from them. Second-round multiplex PCR came after first-round RT-PCR with HTBI primers. From the multiplex PCR reads, TCRdb called clonotypes with MiXCR, one entry per CDR3 protein. Of approximately 480,000 distinct CDR3 sequences listed, approximately 15% are singletons.

Sequencing used blood. V and J are TRBV29-1 and TRBJ2-7; D not certain. The clonotype was recovered from a woman in her 30s with Graves' ophthalmopathy. The CDR3 loop is CSAGQTYEQYF. As DNA, the CDR3 is TGCAGCGCCGGCCAAACCTACGAGCAGTACTTC.